A selection of T cell receptor beta chains follows, all from one sample in a study of response to subunit inactivated influenza vaccine. Via MiXCR, TCRdb re-called the RT-PCR reads, giving one row per CDR3 protein. The sample gives 250,000 to 350,000 distinct CDR3 sequences, approximately 23% of which show up once; about 9.3% is in the top ten. Sequenced here: PBMCs from blood, sampled less than 22 months after vaccination. All receptors come from a man aged 45 to 70 who received an inactivated influenza vaccine. The CDR3 runs from the conserved cysteine through the conserved F or W. Each record gives: D gene, V gene, clone size, J gene, CDR3 DNA, CDR3 protein. D genes are given only for firm matches. Clone size appears in some rows only: once, few, many, or a class for an expanded clone.

d_gene: TRBD1; v_gene: TRBV9; abundance: once; j_gene: TRBJ2-3; CDR3nt: TGTGCCAGCAGCGCTAAGACAGGGGGCATAGATACGCAGTATTTT; CDR3aa: CASSAKTGGIDTQYF
d_gene: NA; v_gene: TRBV6-5; abundance: many; j_gene: TRBJ1-4; CDR3nt: TGTGCCAGCAGTTACAGTGGTTGGACGGGAGCTGAAAAACTGTTTTTT; CDR3aa: CASSYSGWTGAEKLFF
d_gene: TRBD1; v_gene: TRBV3-1; abundance: many; j_gene: TRBJ1-1; CDR3nt: TGTGCCAGCAGCGGGCGGGACAGTGGCACTGAAGCTTTCTTT; CDR3aa: CASSGRDSGTEAFF
d_gene: NA; v_gene: TRBV7-2; abundance: few; j_gene: TRBJ1-5; CDR3nt: TGTGCCAGCAGCTTAGCGCTATGGAATCAGCCCCAGCATTTT; CDR3aa: CASSLALWNQPQHF
d_gene: NA; v_gene: TRBV7-2; abundance: few; j_gene: TRBJ1-5; CDR3nt: TGTGCCAGCAGCTTAGCGTTCGATCAGCCCCAGCATTTT; CDR3aa: CASSLAFDQPQHF
d_gene: TRBD2; v_gene: TRBV6-1; abundance: NA; j_gene: TRBJ2-7; CDR3nt: TGTGCCAGCAGATCCCCCCGGGCTAGCGGAGCTTACGAGCAGTACTTC; CDR3aa: CASRSPRASGAYEQYF
d_gene: TRBD1; v_gene: TRBV7-9; abundance: many; j_gene: TRBJ1-4; CDR3nt: TGTGCCAGCAGCCGCCGACAGGGCCGCTTCTCGAATGAAAAACTGTTTTTT; CDR3aa: CASSRRQGRFSNEKLFF
d_gene: NA; v_gene: TRBV14; abundance: NA; j_gene: TRBJ2-1; CDR3nt: TGTGCCAGCAGCCAAGCAGCAGGGTCCAATGAGCAGTTCTTC; CDR3aa: CASSQAAGSNEQFF
d_gene: NA; v_gene: TRBV7-6; abundance: NA; j_gene: TRBJ2-3; CDR3nt: TGTGCCAGCAGCTTAGTGGGTAGCGGCACAGATACGCAGTATTTT; CDR3aa: CASSLVGSGTDTQYF
d_gene: NA; v_gene: TRBV18; abundance: many; j_gene: TRBJ2-5; CDR3nt: TGTGCCAGCTCACCCGGCCAAGAGACCCAGTACTTC; CDR3aa: CASSPGQETQYF
d_gene: NA; v_gene: TRBV29-1; abundance: NA; j_gene: TRBJ2-5; CDR3nt: TGCAGCGTCCCCGGGCCGGCAGTTCGAGTCGAGACCCAGTACTTC; CDR3aa: CSVPGPAVRVETQYF
d_gene: TRBD2; v_gene: TRBV7-2; abundance: NA; j_gene: TRBJ2-7; CDR3nt: TGTGCCAGCAGCTCCCGGACTAGCGGGTCCTACGAGCAGTACTTC; CDR3aa: CASSSRTSGSYEQYF
d_gene: NA; v_gene: TRBV7-2; abundance: NA; j_gene: TRBJ2-2; CDR3nt: TGTGCCAGCAGCTACGGGACTCTGCCAGGCACCGGGGAGCTGTTTTTT; CDR3aa: CASSYGTLPGTGELFF
d_gene: TRBD1; v_gene: TRBV20-1; abundance: NA; j_gene: TRBJ2-7; CDR3nt: TGCAGTGCTGACCGGACAGGGCGGTACGAGCAGTACTTC; CDR3aa: CSADRTGRYEQYF
d_gene: NA; v_gene: TRBV7-9; abundance: few; j_gene: TRBJ2-7; CDR3nt: TGTGCCAGCAGCTTAGCGCTGGTCGAGCAGTACTTC; CDR3aa: CASSLALVEQYF
d_gene: NA; v_gene: TRBV4-3; abundance: NA; j_gene: TRBJ2-7; CDR3nt: TGCGCCAGCAGCCAAGACAGACTCTACGAGCAGTACTTC; CDR3aa: CASSQDRLYEQYF
d_gene: TRBD1; v_gene: TRBV7-9; abundance: few; j_gene: TRBJ1-6; CDR3nt: TGTGCCAGCAGCGCGTACAGGGGTATGAATTCACCCCTCCACTTT; CDR3aa: CASSAYRGMNSPLHF
d_gene: NA; v_gene: TRBV9; abundance: NA; j_gene: TRBJ2-4; CDR3nt: TGTGCCAGCAGCGTAGGTCCCGGGGTAGCCAAAAACATTCAGTACTTC; CDR3aa: CASSVGPGVAKNIQYF
d_gene: NA; v_gene: TRBV5-1; abundance: few; j_gene: TRBJ1-2; CDR3nt: TGCGCCAGCAGCTCTACAGGGATTTATGGCTACACCTTC; CDR3aa: CASSSTGIYGYTF
d_gene: TRBD2; v_gene: TRBV7-3; abundance: NA; j_gene: TRBJ2-3; CDR3nt: TGTGCCAGCAGTTCCGGGACTAGCGCAATGCATACGCAGTATTTT; CDR3aa: CASSSGTSAMHTQYF
d_gene: NA; v_gene: TRBV6-2/TRBV6-3; abundance: few; j_gene: TRBJ1-4; CDR3nt: TGTGCCAGCAGTTACGGAGGGATCAATGAAAAACTGTTTTTT; CDR3aa: CASSYGGINEKLFF
d_gene: NA; v_gene: TRBV20-1; abundance: NA; j_gene: TRBJ2-1; CDR3nt: TGCAGTGCTAGAGAAAGGGCGATGGACTCCTACAATGAGCAGTTCTTC; CDR3aa: CSARERAMDSYNEQFF
d_gene: NA; v_gene: TRBV4-1; abundance: many; j_gene: TRBJ1-3; CDR3nt: TGCGCCAGCAGCCAAGATTTAGCTTTCTCTGGAAACACCATATATTTT; CDR3aa: CASSQDLAFSGNTIYF
d_gene: NA; v_gene: TRBV30; abundance: NA; j_gene: TRBJ1-1; CDR3nt: TGTGCCTGGATCAACCTCGGGATGAACACTGAAGCTTTCTTT; CDR3aa: CAWINLGMNTEAFF
d_gene: TRBD2; v_gene: TRBV12-3/TRBV12-4; abundance: NA; j_gene: TRBJ2-1; CDR3nt: TGTGCCAGCAGTCCGGTGGGGCTAGCGGGAGGCAATGAGCAGTTCTTC; CDR3aa: CASSPVGLAGGNEQFF
d_gene: TRBD1; v_gene: TRBV6-1; abundance: few; j_gene: TRBJ1-3; CDR3nt: TGTGCCAGCAGTAGGGGGGACAGACGCTCTGGAAACACCATATATTTT; CDR3aa: CASSRGDRRSGNTIYF
d_gene: TRBD2; v_gene: TRBV7-9; abundance: NA; j_gene: TRBJ2-3; CDR3nt: TGTGCCAGCAGCGAAAGACTAGCGGAAGCCACAGATACGCAGTATTTT; CDR3aa: CASSERLAEATDTQYF
d_gene: NA; v_gene: TRBV6-1; abundance: NA; j_gene: TRBJ2-3; CDR3nt: TGTGCCAGCAATGATCGGAGGGGGAAGGGAGATACGCAGTATTTT; CDR3aa: CASNDRRGKGDTQYF
d_gene: TRBD2; v_gene: TRBV24-1; abundance: few; j_gene: TRBJ2-3; CDR3nt: TGTGCCACCAGTGACGCGAGGACTAGCGGGATCACAGATACGCAGTATTTT; CDR3aa: CATSDARTSGITDTQYF
d_gene: TRBD2; v_gene: TRBV29-1; abundance: few; j_gene: TRBJ2-1; CDR3nt: TGCAGCGGAACTGGACTAGATTGGAGTGAGCAGTTCTTC; CDR3aa: CSGTGLDWSEQFF
d_gene: TRBD2; v_gene: TRBV29-1; abundance: few; j_gene: TRBJ2-1; CDR3nt: TGCAGCGTTGAGGCGGGACTAGCGGGAGGTGAGCAGTTCTTC; CDR3aa: CSVEAGLAGGEQFF
d_gene: TRBD1; v_gene: TRBV12-3/TRBV12-4; abundance: few; j_gene: TRBJ1-2; CDR3nt: TGTGCCAGCAGCCCCCGACAGGGGGCGACCCCTGGCTACACCTTC; CDR3aa: CASSPRQGATPGYTF
d_gene: NA; v_gene: TRBV4-2; abundance: many; j_gene: TRBJ1-5; CDR3nt: TGTGCCAGCGCTCAAGCGCAGGGGAGCAATCAGCCCCAGCATTTT; CDR3aa: CASAQAQGSNQPQHF
d_gene: TRBD1; v_gene: TRBV4-3; abundance: NA; j_gene: TRBJ1-4; CDR3nt: TGCGCCAGCAGCCAGCGACAGGGGGTCGGTGAAAAACTGTTTTTT; CDR3aa: CASSQRQGVGEKLFF
d_gene: NA; v_gene: TRBV7-2; abundance: few; j_gene: TRBJ1-4; CDR3nt: TGTGCCAGCAGCCGGGGGTCTACAACTAATGAAAAACTGTTTTTT; CDR3aa: CASSRGSTTNEKLFF
d_gene: TRBD1; v_gene: TRBV5-1; abundance: many; j_gene: TRBJ1-2; CDR3nt: TGCGCCAGCAGCTTGGACCGGGACAGGGAACATGGCTACACCTTC; CDR3aa: CASSLDRDREHGYTF
d_gene: NA; v_gene: TRBV10-3; abundance: few; j_gene: TRBJ1-1; CDR3nt: TGTGCCATCAGTGATGGGTCCAGGGTTAACGGTGAAGCTTTCTTT; CDR3aa: CAISDGSRVNGEAFF
d_gene: TRBD1; v_gene: TRBV5-4; abundance: few; j_gene: TRBJ2-3; CDR3nt: TGTGCCAGCAGCTCTAGGACAGGTCGGGGAGATACGCAGTATTTT; CDR3aa: CASSSRTGRGDTQYF
d_gene: NA; v_gene: TRBV7-3; abundance: NA; j_gene: TRBJ2-1; CDR3nt: TGTGCCAGCAGCTTTCGGCCAGGGGTGGGGGTCGATGAGCAGTTCTTC; CDR3aa: CASSFRPGVGVDEQFF
d_gene: NA; v_gene: TRBV18; abundance: NA; j_gene: TRBJ1-2; CDR3nt: TGTGCCAGCTCACCTTGGGTGGGCAGGGAAGGACTAGGAGATGGCTACACCTTC; CDR3aa: CASSPWVGREGLGDGYTF
d_gene: NA; v_gene: TRBV28; abundance: NA; j_gene: TRBJ2-7; CDR3nt: TGTGCCAGCAGTTTGGCCTCGGGATACTCAAGCTCCTACGAGCAGTACTTC; CDR3aa: CASSLASGYSSSYEQYF
d_gene: NA; v_gene: TRBV11-1; abundance: few; j_gene: TRBJ1-1; CDR3nt: TGTGCCAGCAGCTCTACCCGACCCGGGCCGAAAACGGGGGACACTGAAGCTTTCTTT; CDR3aa: CASSSTRPGPKTGDTEAFF
d_gene: TRBD2; v_gene: TRBV29-1; abundance: NA; j_gene: TRBJ2-7; CDR3nt: TGCAGCGTTGCGGGCGGGAGGGCTTCCTACGAGCAGTACTTC; CDR3aa: CSVAGGRASYEQYF
d_gene: TRBD1; v_gene: TRBV7-2; abundance: NA; j_gene: TRBJ1-5; CDR3nt: TGTGCCAGCAGCCGGACAGGGTATGACAATCAGCCCCAGCATTTT; CDR3aa: CASSRTGYDNQPQHF
d_gene: TRBD2; v_gene: TRBV7-9; abundance: NA; j_gene: TRBJ2-1; CDR3nt: TGTGCCAGCAGCTTCGCCGGGACTAGCTCGTACAATGAGCAGTTCTTC; CDR3aa: CASSFAGTSSYNEQFF
d_gene: NA; v_gene: TRBV20-1; abundance: few; j_gene: TRBJ1-2; CDR3nt: TGCAGGGGCAAAGGCTACACCTTC; CDR3aa: CRGKGYTF
d_gene: NA; v_gene: TRBV20-1; abundance: many; j_gene: TRBJ1-4; CDR3nt: TGCAGTGCTAGAGATCAATGGAGGGGGGGTGAAAAACTGTTTTTT; CDR3aa: CSARDQWRGGEKLFF
d_gene: TRBD2; v_gene: TRBV14; abundance: NA; j_gene: TRBJ2-5; CDR3nt: TGTGCCAGCAGCCAATTCTCTAGCGGGAGGTACAAAGAGACCCAGTACTTC; CDR3aa: CASSQFSSGRYKETQYF
d_gene: NA; v_gene: TRBV6-1; abundance: NA; j_gene: TRBJ2-7; CDR3nt: TGTGCCAGCAGAGTAGGACAGTCGAGCTCCTACGAGCAGTACTTC; CDR3aa: CASRVGQSSSYEQYF
d_gene: NA; v_gene: TRBV3-1; abundance: NA; j_gene: TRBJ1-2; CDR3nt: TGTGCCAGCAGCCAGGGGGCCTTCTATGGCTACACCTTC; CDR3aa: CASSQGAFYGYTF
d_gene: NA; v_gene: TRBV4-3; abundance: few; j_gene: TRBJ1-1; CDR3nt: TGCGCCAGCAGCCAAGCGGCAGGTGACACTGAAGCTTTCTTT; CDR3aa: CASSQAAGDTEAFF
d_gene: NA; v_gene: TRBV7-8; abundance: few; j_gene: TRBJ2-3; CDR3nt: TGTGCCAGCAGCTTCCTACGACTAGTGGTAACAGATACGCAGTATTTT; CDR3aa: CASSFLRLVVTDTQYF
d_gene: NA; v_gene: TRBV4-2; abundance: many; j_gene: TRBJ1-5; CDR3nt: TGTGCCAGCAGCCAGAGGGCAGGCAATCAGCCCCAGCATTTT; CDR3aa: CASSQRAGNQPQHF